The 30 T cell receptor beta chains below come from one sample, sequenced in a study of blood T cell repertoires in COVID-19. The assay was immunoSEQ multiplex PCR, and TCRdb's table has in-frame clones only and misses some. The table lists over 90,000 clones, over 75% of them singletons. Sequencing was done on a sample of peripheral blood. These receptors all stem from a human donor in a cohort sampled during active or convalescent COVID-19.

The chain has TRBV9 and TRBJ1-2, with TRBD1 matching over 12 bases. The CDR3 extends over 14 amino acids. Losses at the gene ends were 5 bases for V and 6 bases for J; bases not matched to a gene: 5. Germline V gene lookup returns CDR1 SGDLS and CDR2 YYNGEE. In DNA, the CDR3 is TGTGCCAGCAGGGGGACAGGGGGCCCAAATGGCTACACCTTC. As protein: CASRGTGGPNGYTF.

The V gene is TRBV30, the J gene TRBJ1-4; 9 positions agree with TRBD1. V lost 5 bases, J lost 4 bases, and 2 bases stayed unmatched. CDR3 length: 13 residues. In germline, CDR1 is GTSNPN, CDR2 SVGIG (reference sequence). This CDR3 is CAWRQGDNEKLFF. CDR3 sequence (DNA): TGTGCCTGGCGACAGGGGGATAATGAAAAACTGTTTTTT.

The chain couples TRBV29-1 to TRBJ2-3; 7 bases match TRBD1. J was trimmed by 2 bases and V by 7 bases; bases with no gene match: 9. CDR3 length equals 14 residues. CDR1 and CDR2 (germline): SQVTM, ANQGSEA. This CDR3 is CSAPGTDYTDTQYF. CDR3 DNA sequence: TGCAGCGCCCCGGGGACAGACTACACAGATACGCAGTATTTT.

This chain links TRBV7-2 with TRBJ2-1, with D tentatively TRBD2 (6 bases). CDR3 size: 15 residues. In germline, CDR1 is SGHTA, CDR2 FQGNSA. The V end lost 6 bases, the J end lost 1 base, and 13 bases lay between the germline ends. The CDR3, as DNA: TGTGCCAGCAGGATACGGGGGAGATCCTACAATGAGCAGTTCTTC. As protein: CASRIRGRSYNEQFF.

This clone was picked up a small number of times. The J gene is TRBJ2-7, the V gene TRBV27; D gene unclear. The CDR3 has 14 residues. The germline V gene has CDR1 MNHEY and CDR2 SMNVEV (reference sequence). Trimming shortened V by 5 bases and J by 3 bases, and 14 bases separated the two germline ends. DNA of the CDR3: TGTGCCAGCAGTCCACCTGGAGCAGTCTACGAGCAGTACTTC. Amino acids: CASSPPGAVYEQYF.

Written as DNA, the CDR3 is TGTGCCAGCAGCTTAGGGTTCGCTCGGCTAGCGGGGAGCACAGATACGCAGTATTTT. As protein: CASSLGFARLAGSTDTQYF. The chain combines TRBV11-3 with TRBJ2-3, with TRBD2 matching over 9 bases. This CDR3 has 19 residues. The V and J ends lost 1 base and 0 bases, in that order; junction bases with no gene match: 11. Germline V lookup: CDR1 SGHNT, CDR2 YENEEA.

V and J are TRBV3-1 (or the pseudogene TRBV3-2) and TRBJ1-2; D is ambiguous. The germline gives CDR1 LGHDT, CDR2 YNNKEL (reference sequence). The CDR3 extends over 15 amino acids. Trimming stripped 4 bases from V and 2 bases from J, with 14 bases between. The CDR3 sequence is CASSPAMGGNYGYTF. The CDR3 nucleotides are TGTGCCAGCAGCCCAGCGATGGGCGGGAACTATGGCTACACCTTC.

The V call is TRBV30, the J call TRBJ2-2; no reliable D call. Trimming took 4 bases from V and 5 from J, leaving 26 bases between them. The length of the CDR3 is 18 residues. CDR1 is GTSNPN and CDR2 is SVGIG in the germline V gene (reference sequence). CDR3 nucleotide sequence: TGTGCCTGGAACCCCCCCCGTAGACGGCTAGGTGGGACCGGGGAGCTGTTTTTT. This encodes CAWNPPRRRLGGTGELFF.

This clone was seen a single time. The genes are TRBV5-1 and TRBJ1-4, with 8 bases identical to TRBD1. The germline CDR1 and CDR2 sequences are SGHRS and YFSETQ. V lost 0 bases to trimming and J lost 7 bases; unmatched junction nucleotides: 5. CDR3 length: 15 amino acids. CDR3 sequence: CASSLAGTGGEKLFF. The CDR3 DNA reads TGCGCCAGCAGCTTGGCCGGGACAGGAGGTGAAAAACTGTTTTTT.

This clone was detected once. V gene TRBV18 combines with J gene TRBJ1-1, with 10 positions matching TRBD1. The CDR3 has 22 amino acids. From germline, CDR1 is KGHSH and CDR2 LQKENI. The V and J ends lost 3 bases and 3 bases, in that order; junction bases with no gene match: 25. The CDR3 sequence is CASSPTRIRLAGQGMGDTEAFF. The CDR3, as DNA: TGTGCCAGCTCACCCACACGTATCCGATTGGCGGGACAGGGGATGGGGGACACTGAAGCTTTCTTT.

V usage is TRBV5-4 and J usage is TRBJ2-7; no firm D call. The V gene lost 0 bases and the J gene lost 1 base, with 8 bases spanning the gap. Germline lookup yields CDR1 SGHNT and CDR2 YYREEE (reference sequence). This CDR3 region has 14 residues. The CDR3 nucleotides are TGTGCCAGCAGCTTGGAACCGCGGTCCTACGAGCAGTACTTC. Protein product: CASSLEPRSYEQYF.

The rearrangement joins TRBV5-1 to TRBJ2-7; D gene ambiguous. The CDR3 is made up of 12 amino acids. With 0 bases removed from V and 4 bases from J, the gap between germline ends came to 5 bases. Germline V CDR1 and CDR2: SGHRS, YFSETQ. The DNA of the CDR3 is TGCGCCAGCAGCTTGGTTTCATACGAGCAGTACTTC. Translating gives CASSLVSYEQYF.

The chain couples TRBV5-4 to TRBJ2-7, with TRBD2 as a possible D gene (5 bases). V shed 0 bases and J shed 7 bases, with 11 bases lying between them. CDR3 size: 13 residues. CDR1 SGHNT and CDR2 YYREEE come from the germline V gene (reference sequence). CDR3 amino acids: CASSLDPPGEQYF. The CDR3 DNA is TGTGCCAGCAGCTTGGATCCCCCGGGGGAGCAGTACTTC.

This chain links TRBV19 with TRBJ2-7; no reliable D call. V lost 6 bases and J 2 bases, leaving 14 bases between the germline ends. The CDR3 totals 14 residues. Germline CDR1 LNHDA, CDR2 SQIVND (reference sequence). The CDR3 loop reads CASSRLQAPYEQYF. CDR3 nucleotide sequence: TGTGCCAGTAGCCGGTTGCAGGCACCCTACGAGCAGTACTTC.

This chain joins TRBV6-5 and TRBJ1-6; 9 bases agree with TRBD1. Germline V gives CDR1 MNHEY, CDR2 SVGAGI. The CDR3 has 13 residues. V lost 8 bases and J lost 9; bases outside the gene matches: 5. CDR3 amino acids: CASLRTGVSPLHF. The CDR3 nucleotides are TGTGCCAGCCTCCGGACAGGGGTTTCACCCCTCCACTTT.

The chain has TRBV7-9 and TRBJ1-1, with D unresolved. The CDR3 loop spans 11 amino acids. Germline lookup yields CDR1 SEHNR and CDR2 FQNEAQ (reference sequence). Trimming shortened V by 11 bases and J by 4 bases, and 11 bases separated the two germline ends. Here the CDR3 DNA reads TGTGCCCCGGGTGTCCGCACTGAAGCTTTCTTT. This translates into CAPGVRTEAFF.

V usage is TRBV5-1 and J usage is TRBJ2-3; D is perhaps TRBD1 (5 bases). Trimming stripped 1 base from V and 8 bases from J, with 14 bases between. CDR1 is SGHRS, CDR2 YFSETQ, per germline. The CDR3 has 14 residues. Here the CDR3 DNA reads TGCGCCAGCAGCTTGTCCCAGGGTGGCAGTACGCAGTATTTT. Protein sequence: CASSLSQGGSTQYF.

This rearrangement joins TRBV6-6 to TRBJ1-5; D call uncertain. The CDR3 sequence is 15 residues long. V was pared by 0 bases and J by 3 bases, with 9 bases between. In germline, CDR1 is MNHNY, CDR2 SVGAGI (reference sequence). CDR3 residues: CASSYSRSPNQPQHF. For the CDR3, the DNA is TGTGCCAGCAGTTACTCGAGGAGTCCCAATCAGCCCCAGCATTTT.

V is TRBV15 and J is TRBJ1-2; a possible D gene is TRBD1 (5 bases). The CDR3 is 12 residues long. The V and J ends lost 1 base and 8 bases respectively, with 8 bases between them. Germline assignment: CDR1 LNHNV and CDR2 YYDKDF (reference sequence). Here the CDR3 reads CATSRAGQGYTF. The CDR3 DNA is TGTGCCACCAGCAGAGCAGGGCAGGGCTACACCTTC. The full variable domain, its missing parts supplied by reference TRBV15 and TRBJ1-2, is DAMVIQNPRYQVTQFGKPVTLSCSQTLNHNVMYWYQQKSSQAPKLLFHYYDKDFNNEADTPDNFQSRRPNTSFCFLDIRSPGLGDTAMYLCATSRAGQGYTFGSGTRLTVV.

The table lists this clone with a few counts. CDR3 protein: CASSLRGYGYTF. The CDR3 nucleotides are TGTGCCAGCAGCTTGAGGGGATATGGCTACACCTTC. The genes are TRBV5-8 and TRBJ1-2; D is perhaps TRBD1 (5 bases). V lost 1 base and J 5 bases, leaving 6 bases between the germline ends. The CDR3 is 12 amino acids. CDR1 SGHTS and CDR2 YDEGEE come from the germline V gene.

The V call is TRBV6-2 or TRBV6-3, the J call TRBJ2-3; 9 bases align to TRBD2. The CDR3 consists of 17 residues. V lost 5 bases, J lost 5 bases, and 14 bases stayed unmatched. Per the germline V gene, CDR1 is MNHEY and CDR2 is SVGEGT. The CDR3 DNA reads as TGTGCCAGCAGTCTCCTGGGTAGCGGGGGCTATGGAGATACGCAGTATTTT. This encodes CASSLLGSGGYGDTQYF.

V gene TRBV5-1 combines with J gene TRBJ2-3; D is unclear. The CDR3 covers 12 residues. Germline CDR1 is SGHRS and CDR2 is YFSETQ. V was trimmed by 1 base and J by 4 bases, leaving 4 bases between them. The CDR3 DNA sequence: TGCGCCAGCAGCTTGCTCGCAGATACGCAGTATTTT. Encoded protein: CASSLLADTQYF.

The J gene is TRBJ1-5, the V gene TRBV18, with D unclear. V lost 4 bases to trimming and J lost 4 bases, with 8 bases between them. CDR1 is KGHSH, CDR2 LQKENI, per germline. The CDR3 sequence is 13 residues long. CDR3: CASSLGRNQPQHF. CDR3 nucleotide sequence: TGTGCCAGCTCACTTGGGAGGAATCAGCCCCAGCATTTT.

This clone was detected only once. V is TRBV28 and J is TRBJ1-5; TRBD1 matches 9 bases. The CDR3 extends over 19 amino acids. Per germline, CDR1 MDHEN and CDR2 SYDVKM. Trimming cost V 7 bases and J 1 base; bases outside gene matches: 17. CDR3 region: CASNAQGARSGLSNQPQHF. In DNA, the CDR3 is TGTGCCAGCAATGCACAGGGGGCGAGAAGTGGCCTGAGCAATCAGCCCCAGCATTTT.

This clone was seen only a few times. V is TRBV5-1 and J is TRBJ2-5; D not resolved. The CDR3 contains 15 residues. V was trimmed by 0 bases and J by 2 bases, leaving 11 bases between them. Germline CDR1 SGHRS, CDR2 YFSETQ. The CDR3 loop reads CASSLAETPQETQYF. Here the CDR3 DNA reads TGCGCCAGCAGCTTGGCCGAGACTCCACAAGAGACCCAGTACTTC.

The chain recombines TRBV6-6 with TRBJ1-2; 12 bases are shared with TRBD1. This CDR3 contains 16 residues. With V trimmed by 2 bases and J by 6 bases, 7 bases remained unmatched. CDR1 is MNHNY and CDR2 is SVGAGI in the germline V gene (reference sequence). The DNA of the CDR3 is TGTGCCAGCAGTTACGGGGGACAGGGGGCGCGGGATGGCTACACCTTC. Translating gives CASSYGGQGARDGYTF.

This chain links TRBV27 with TRBJ1-6; D not certain. CDR1 and CDR2 from the germline V gene are MNHEY and SMNVEV (reference sequence). Trimming stripped 6 bases from V and 5 bases from J, with 17 bases between. This CDR3 comprises 16 residues. CDR3 region: CASRGRRGIDNSPLHF. The CDR3 DNA follows: TGTGCCAGCAGGGGAAGAAGAGGGATCGATAATTCACCCCTCCACTTT.

The V gene is TRBV6-4, the J gene TRBJ2-1, with TRBD2 matching over 7 bases. V lost 4 bases to trimming and J lost 6 bases; unmatched junction nucleotides: 6. CDR3 length: 14 residues. CDR1 MRHNA and CDR2 SNTAGT come from the germline V gene. The CDR3 DNA sequence: TGTGCCAGCAGTGGGAGGGGAGGGAGCAATGAGCAGTTCTTC. This gives the protein CASSGRGGSNEQFF.

The rearrangement links TRBV12-3 or TRBV12-4 to TRBJ1-2; no firm D call. This CDR3 contains 13 residues. Trimming took 3 bases from V and 8 from J, leaving 13 bases between them. The CDR3 nucleotides are TGTGCCAGCAGTTTGAGGGTGTCCGTGGGCTACACCTTC. It codes for CASSLRVSVGYTF.

V gene TRBV6-5 combines with J gene TRBJ1-4; TRBD1 agrees at 7 bases. J was trimmed by 5 bases and V by 4 bases; bases with no gene match: 7. Germline V CDR1 and CDR2: MNHEY, SVGAGI. CDR3 size: 15 residues. The CDR3 region is CASSSSTGANEKLFF. CDR3 sequence (DNA): TGTGCCAGCAGTTCCTCCACAGGGGCGAATGAAAAACTGTTTTTT.